The 27 T cell receptor beta chains given below trace back to one sample, sequenced in a study of CD4 T cells in relation to SARS-CoV-2 and coronaviruses. Unexposed donor CD4+ T cells date from about 2010-2019, before the COVID-19 pandemic. After about ten days of culture, CD4+ T cells were isolated. Antigens for these TCRs are unknown. Here immunoSEQ multiplex PCR was the method, and the copy in TCRdb shows in-frame clones only, minus some. The table has around 25,000 clones, less than 85% seen once. The sample comprised CD4+ T cells from PBMCs, cultured in vitro. These receptors originate from a human donor in good health.

V and J are TRBV3-1 (or the pseudogene TRBV3-2) and TRBJ2-1; D perhaps matches TRBD2 (5 bases). Germline CDR1 and CDR2: LGHDT and YNNKEL (reference sequence). V lost 3 bases to trimming and J lost 0 bases, with 12 bases between them. The CDR3 extends over 16 amino acids. The CDR3 protein is CASSHRGALSYNEQFF. DNA for the CDR3: TGTGCCAGCAGCCACCGGGGAGCGCTCTCCTACAATGAGCAGTTCTTC.

V gene TRBV7-6 combines with J gene TRBJ2-1, with 13 positions matching TRBD2. Germline lookup yields CDR1 SGHVS and CDR2 FNYEAQ. This CDR3 is 17 amino acids long. Trimming took 1 base from V and 4 from J; bases not matched to a gene: 4. This CDR3 is CASSLGTSGSSYNEQFF. CDR3 nucleotides: TGTGCCAGCAGCTTAGGGACTAGCGGGAGTAGTTACAATGAGCAGTTCTTC.

The chain joins TRBV20-1 to TRBJ2-7; possible D gene TRBD1, 7 bases. Trimming shortened V by 3 bases and J by 6 bases, and 18 bases separated the two germline ends. There are 14 residues in the CDR3. The germline V gene has CDR1 DFQATT and CDR2 SNEGSKA (reference sequence). As DNA, the CDR3 is TGCAGTGCTAGTGGGTCAGGGGGGTCTGGCGAGCAGTACTTC. This codes for CSASGSGGSGEQYF.

The chain has TRBV5-1 and TRBJ1-5, with D unclear. CDR3 length: 13 residues. Trimming took 0 bases from V and 6 from J, leaving 7 bases between them. The germline CDR1 and CDR2 sequences are SGHRS and YFSETQ. The CDR3 nucleotides read TGCGCCAGCAGCTTGGATGGGGTTCAGCCCCAGCATTTT. The encoded protein is CASSLDGVQPQHF. Complete variable domain (other parts from reference TRBV5-1 and TRBJ1-5): KAGVTQTPRYLIKTRGQQVTLSCSPISGHRSVSWYQQTPGQGLQFLFEYFSETQRNKGNFPGRFSGRQFSNSRSEMNVSTLELGDSALYLCASSLDGVQPQHFGDGTRLSIL.

This chain connects TRBV20-1 to TRBJ1-5; D ambiguous. The CDR3 runs 13 residues. Between the trimmed V and J ends, which lost 3 bases and 7 bases, there was a span of 13 bases. Germline V CDR1 and CDR2: DFQATT, SNEGSKA (reference sequence). CDR3 nucleotide sequence: TGCAGTGCTAGTACGGGGTATCGGCAGCCCCAGCATTTT. Amino acid sequence: CSASTGYRQPQHF.

The CDR3 region has the DNA TGTGCCTCACGGGACTCCGCCTTCATGAACACTGAAGCTTTCTTT. The encoded protein is CASRDSAFMNTEAFF. The chain couples TRBV19 to TRBJ1-1; tentatively, D is TRBD1 (5 bases). With 11 bases removed from V and 0 bases from J, the gap between germline ends came to 19 bases. The germline gives CDR1 LNHDA, CDR2 SQIVND (reference sequence). The CDR3 has 15 residues.

A few counts support this clone. J is TRBJ2-1 and V is TRBV11-1, with TRBD2 identical over 12 bases. Losses at the gene ends were 3 bases for V and 7 bases for J; bases not matched to a gene: 4. CDR3 size: 15 residues. The germline V gene encodes CDR1 SGHAT and CDR2 FQDESV (reference sequence). CDR3 coding DNA: TGTGCCAGCAGCTTTATGACTAGCGGGAGTAATGAGCAGTTCTTC. Its protein is CASSFMTSGSNEQFF.

This rearrangement joins TRBV24-1 to TRBJ2-1; D ambiguous. Trimming took 2 bases from V and 8 from J, leaving 12 bases between them. Germline V gene lookup returns CDR1 KGHDR and CDR2 SFDVKD. CDR3 size: 14 residues. In DNA form, the CDR3 reads TGTGCCACCAGTGATTCTCCGCAATGGGATGAGCAGTTCTTC. Its protein is CATSDSPQWDEQFF.

This clone appeared once. The J gene is TRBJ2-1, the V gene TRBV10-3; D remains ambiguous. Trimming cost V 6 bases and J 9 bases, with 12 bases left between them. Germline V gives CDR1 ENHRY, CDR2 SYGVKD. The CDR3 is 12 residues long. CDR3 region: CAIRSSAGEQFF. The CDR3 coding sequence is TGTGCCATCAGGTCCAGCGCAGGTGAGCAGTTCTTC.

This chain connects TRBV28 to TRBJ2-1; the match to TRBD2 covers 15 bases. V gave up 8 bases and J gave up 9 bases; unmatched junction bases: 11. The germline CDR1 and CDR2 sequences are MDHEN and SYDVKM. This CDR3 has 16 amino acids. CDR3 in DNA: TGTGCCAGCCAAACCGGGGGACTAGCGGGAGGCGGTGAGCAGTTCTTC. This codes for CASQTGGLAGGGEQFF.

The rearrangement uses TRBV18 and TRBJ2-5; 12 nucleotides align to TRBD2. The CDR3 has 17 residues. Looked up from germline, CDR1 is KGHSH and CDR2 is LQKENI. The trim removed 1 base at V and 2 bases at J, leaving 5 bases unmatched. For the CDR3, the DNA is TGTGCCAGCTCACCACGTGCAACTAGCGGGGGGCAAGAGACCCAGTACTTC. It is translated as CASSPRATSGGQETQYF.

V usage is TRBV21-1 and J usage is TRBJ2-3; the table's TRBD2 call for D was not verified on the DNA. TRBV21-1 represents a pseudogene. The length of the CDR3 is 18 residues. CDR3 in amino acids: CASSKPRTSGTYTDTQYF. The CDR3 region has the DNA TGTGCCAGCAGCAAACCCCGAACTAGCGGGACCTACACAGATACGCAGTATTTT.

The rearrangement links TRBV18 to TRBJ2-1, with 8 positions matching TRBD1. CDR1 is KGHSH, CDR2 LQKENI, per germline. V trimming: 6 bases; J trimming: 7 bases; junction bases outside the gene matches: 11. This CDR3 is 15 amino acids long. In DNA, the CDR3 is TGTGCCAGCTCTAACCAGGGGGCTGTTAATAATGAGCAGTTCTTC. Encoded protein: CASSNQGAVNNEQFF.

The rearrangement joins TRBV9 to TRBJ2-1; 8 positions agree with TRBD2. V lost 1 base, J lost 0 bases, and 6 bases stayed unmatched. CDR3 length equals 17 residues. Per germline, CDR1 SGDLS and CDR2 YYNGEE. The CDR3 is CASSVHTSGSSYNEQFF. The DNA of the CDR3 is TGTGCCAGCAGCGTACATACTAGCGGTAGCTCCTACAATGAGCAGTTCTTC.

CDR3 coding DNA: TGTGCCACCCGAACAGGGGGCTGGCATCAGCCCCAGCATTTT. Residues: CATRTGGWHQPQHF. The chain is built from TRBV19 and TRBJ1-5; 9 bases are a match to TRBD1. The ends lost 10 bases at V and 5 bases at J; junction bases unmatched: 9. Germline assignment: CDR1 LNHDA and CDR2 SQIVND (reference sequence). The CDR3 contains 14 residues.

This clone was observed a handful of times. J is TRBJ2-7 and V is TRBV9; 10 bases match TRBD2. CDR1 SGDLS and CDR2 YYNGEE come from the germline V gene. The V and J ends lost 0 bases and 5 bases, in that order; junction bases with no gene match: 5. This CDR3 has 15 amino acids. This CDR3 reads CASSVGGTSANEQYF. Here the CDR3 DNA reads TGTGCCAGCAGCGTAGGGGGGACTAGCGCCAACGAGCAGTACTTC. The full variable domain, in which reference TRBV9 and TRBJ2-7 provide the parts outside the CDR3, is DSGVTQTPKHLITATGQRVTLRCSPRSGDLSVYWYQQSLDQGLQFLIQYYNGEERAKGNILERFSAQQFPDLHSELNLSSLELGDSALYFCASSVGGTSANEQYFGPGTRLTVT.

V is TRBV6-5 and J is TRBJ2-3, with D unresolved. CDR1 and CDR2 from the germline V gene are MNHEY and SVGAGI. Trimming took 0 bases from V and 4 from J, leaving 8 bases between them. The CDR3 has 14 amino acids. The chain's CDR3 is CASSYSGVADTQYF. CDR3 nucleotide sequence: TGTGCCAGCAGTTACTCGGGTGTCGCAGATACGCAGTATTTT.

The chain combines TRBV5-4 with TRBJ2-2; either TRBD1 or TRBD2 may fit D (6 bases each). Trimming pared 4 bases from V and 1 base from J, leaving 14 bases between. The germline V gene has CDR1 SGHNT and CDR2 YYREEE (reference sequence). The CDR3 runs to 16 residues. In DNA, the CDR3 is TGTGCCAGCAGCCCTCGAGGGGGGCAGAACACCGGGGAGCTGTTTTTT. It translates to CASSPRGGQNTGELFF.

A few counts support this clone. The chain combines TRBV10-3 with TRBJ1-2; D is unclear. V dropped 3 bases and J dropped 7 bases, with 18 bases sitting between them. The length of the CDR3 is 15 residues. Germline V lookup: CDR1 ENHRY, CDR2 SYGVKD. This CDR3 reads CAISDRKDVSIGYTF. In DNA, the CDR3 is TGTGCCATCAGTGATCGAAAGGACGTATCTATTGGCTACACCTTC.

The rearrangement uses TRBV4-2 and TRBJ1-3; D might be TRBD1 (5 bases). Germline V gene data show CDR1 as LGHNA and CDR2 as YNFKEQ. The V end lost 0 bases, the J end lost 0 bases, and 9 bases lay between the germline ends. CDR3 length: 16 amino acids. The CDR3 DNA follows: TGTGCCAGCAGCCAAGATGGGGCTTACTCTGGAAACACCATATATTTT. Translation: CASSQDGAYSGNTIYF.

The J gene is TRBJ1-1, the V gene TRBV5-1; TRBD1 matches 11 bases. Germline-derived CDR1 and CDR2 are SGHRS and YFSETQ. The CDR3 has 15 amino acids. Unmatched junction bases numbered 3, after V lost 1 base and J lost 4 bases. CDR3 bases: TGCGCCAGCAGCTTGTTAGGGACAGGGGGCACTGAAGCTTTCTTT. Translated: CASSLLGTGGTEAFF.

The CDR3 DNA follows: TGTGCCAGCAGCTTAGGGCTAGCCAACAATGAGCAGTTCTTC. It codes for CASSLGLANNEQFF. This chain connects TRBV7-3 to TRBJ2-1, with D maybe TRBD2 (5 bases). The V end was cut by 2 bases, the J end by 5 bases, with 10 bases between. Germline assignment: CDR1 SGHTA and CDR2 FQGTGA. The length of the CDR3 is 14 residues.

This clone was seen a few times. The V call is TRBV25-1, the J call TRBJ1-6, with D tentatively TRBD1 (5 bases). The CDR3 is made up of 14 amino acids. The V end was cut by 3 bases, the J end by 8 bases, with 11 bases between. In germline, CDR1 is MGHDK, CDR2 SYGVNS. The CDR3 is CASSEHGGDSPLHF. CDR3 sequence (DNA): TGTGCCAGCAGTGAGCACGGGGGAGATTCACCCCTCCACTTT.

The chain has TRBV18 and TRBJ1-1, with TRBD1 as a possible D gene (6 bases). V lost 0 bases and J 1 base, leaving 18 bases between the germline ends. The germline V gene encodes CDR1 KGHSH and CDR2 LQKENI. The CDR3 has 18 amino acids. This chain's CDR3 is CASSPPRTVSVTNTEAFF. In nucleotides, the CDR3 is TGTGCCAGCTCACCACCGCGGACAGTATCAGTGACGAACACTGAAGCTTTCTTT.

The table lists this clone with a count of one. The chain joins TRBV7-9 to TRBJ2-1; D might be TRBD1 (5 bases). This CDR3 has 16 amino acids. Germline CDR1 and CDR2: SEHNR and FQNEAQ (reference sequence). Trimming removed 1 base from V and 5 bases from J, with 15 bases in between. The CDR3 coding sequence is TGTGCCAGCAGCTTAGGGGGCCCTTCGATACACAATGAGCAGTTCTTC. Its translation is CASSLGGPSIHNEQFF.

In this sample, this clone turned up once. The CDR3 loop is CASSLDPNAETQYF. CDR3 sequence (DNA): TGTGCCAGCAGTTTGGACCCAAATGCGGAGACCCAGTACTTC. This chain connects TRBV27 to TRBJ2-5; D is undetermined. The germline V gene encodes CDR1 MNHEY and CDR2 SMNVEV (reference sequence). The CDR3 is 14 amino acids. V was clipped by 3 bases and J by 5 bases, with 13 bases between them.

The J gene is TRBJ1-1, the V gene TRBV5-6; D is ambiguous. The CDR3 is 15 residues long. The V end lost 1 base, the J end lost 5 bases, and 15 bases lay between the germline ends. CDR1 and CDR2 from the germline V gene are SGHDT and YYEEEE. For the CDR3, the DNA is TGTGCCAGCAGCTTGCCGACCGTGGTTGGGACTGAAGCTTTCTTT. This codes for CASSLPTVVGTEAFF.